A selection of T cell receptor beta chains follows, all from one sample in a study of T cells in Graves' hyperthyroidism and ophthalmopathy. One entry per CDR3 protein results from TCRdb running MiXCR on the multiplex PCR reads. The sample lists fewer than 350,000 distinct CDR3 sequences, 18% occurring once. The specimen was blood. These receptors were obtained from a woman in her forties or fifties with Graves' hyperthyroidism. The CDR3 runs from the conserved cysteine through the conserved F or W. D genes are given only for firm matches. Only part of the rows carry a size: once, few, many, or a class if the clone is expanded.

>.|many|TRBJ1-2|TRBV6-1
TGTGCCAGTATTCCCGTGTCAGGGTCGTCTGGCTACACCTTC
CASIPVSGSSGYTF
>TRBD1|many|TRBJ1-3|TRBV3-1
TGTGCCAGCAGCCGATCACAGGGGCCGGGAAACACCATATATTTT
CASSRSQGPGNTIYF
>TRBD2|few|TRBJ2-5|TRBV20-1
TGCAGTGCTCTTAATAGCGGGAGGATCCAAGAGACCCAGTACTTC
CSALNSGRIQETQYF
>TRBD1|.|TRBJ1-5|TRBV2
TGTGCCAGCAGTGTCACCGGGACAGGGTCTGATCAGCCCCAGCATTTT
CASSVTGTGSDQPQHF
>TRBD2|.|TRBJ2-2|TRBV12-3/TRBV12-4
TGTGCCAGCAGCGAAAGGACTAGCGGCGCGAACACCGGGGAGCTGTTTTTT
CASSERTSGANTGELFF
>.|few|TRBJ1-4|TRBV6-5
TGTGCCAGCAGTTACTCTCAGGGAAATGAAAAACTGTTTTTT
CASSYSQGNEKLFF
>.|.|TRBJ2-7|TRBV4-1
TGCGCCAGCAGCCAAGGCCCTAGCGCAACCTACGAGCAGTACTTC
CASSQGPSATYEQYF
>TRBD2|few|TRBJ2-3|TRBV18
TGTGCCAGCTCACCACGGGGAGGGGGCACAGATACGCAGTATTTT
CASSPRGGGTDTQYF
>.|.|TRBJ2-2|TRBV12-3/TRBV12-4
TGTGCCAGCAGACTAGGTGGAGGTCTCCTCGGAGCTGTTTTT
CASRLGGGLLGAVF
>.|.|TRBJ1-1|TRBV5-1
TGCGCCAGCAGCTCAGATTACACTGAAGCTTTCTTT
CASSSDYTEAFF
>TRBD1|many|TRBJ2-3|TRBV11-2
TGTGCCAGCAGCCCAGACAGGGCCATAGATACGCAGTATTTT
CASSPDRAIDTQYF